The clone carrying this TCR beta chain was seen just once. In the original analysis: How many nucleated cells were present was estimated from reference gene primer amplification. Clones were sequenced by immunoSEQ multiplex PCR, and TCRdb holds only the in-frame ones, with some missing. That table gives V, J and clone size, and the DNA gave D and trimming. This table has 150,000 to 200,000 clones, 85% to 90% appearing once. This specimen belongs to a study of blood T cell repertoires in COVID-19. Sequencing was done on a sample of PBMCs or T cells enriched from blood (not recorded which). This sequence originates from a woman in her thirties or forties with acute COVID-19.

The CDR3 sequence is CASRDYREQYF. The CDR3 DNA sequence: TGCGCCAGCAGGGACTACCGAGAGCAGTACTTC. The chain links TRBV10-2 to TRBJ2-7; D possibly corresponds to TRBD2 (6 bases). CDR1 WSHSY and CDR2 SAAADI come from the germline V gene. The CDR3 covers 11 residues. Trimming removed 6 bases from V and 7 bases from J, with 10 bases in between.